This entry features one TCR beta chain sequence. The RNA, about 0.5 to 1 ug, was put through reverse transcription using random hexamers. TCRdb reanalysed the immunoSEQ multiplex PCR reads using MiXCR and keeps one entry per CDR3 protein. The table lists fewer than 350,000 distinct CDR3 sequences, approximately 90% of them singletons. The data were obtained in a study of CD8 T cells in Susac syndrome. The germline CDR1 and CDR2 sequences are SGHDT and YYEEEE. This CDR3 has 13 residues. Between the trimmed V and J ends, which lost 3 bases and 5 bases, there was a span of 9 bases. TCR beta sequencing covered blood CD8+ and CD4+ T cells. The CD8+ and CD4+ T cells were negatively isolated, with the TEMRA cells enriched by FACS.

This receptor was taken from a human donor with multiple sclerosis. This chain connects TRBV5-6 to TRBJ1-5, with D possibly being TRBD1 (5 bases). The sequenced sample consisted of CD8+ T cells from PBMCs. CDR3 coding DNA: TGTGCCAGCAGCTCAGACAGCGATCAGCCCCAGCATTTT. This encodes CASSSDSDQPQHF.